Listed below are T cell receptor beta chains from one sample, sequenced in a study of human T cells and chemical hapten exposure. TCRdb itself ran the RACE reads through MiXCR, one entry per CDR3 protein. The table has roughly 380,000 distinct CDR3 sequences, 4% to 6% seen once. Sequences were derived from whole blood, sampled in connection with sensitization to the hapten diphenylcyclopropenone (DPC). These receptors were collected from a woman between 50 and 59 years old with alopecia areata. Some clones in this sample may be carry-over from other donors' samples. The CDR3 runs from the conserved cysteine through the conserved F or W.

>TRBJ2-1|TRBV3-1
CASSRRTAYNEQFF
>TRBJ2-3|TRBV7-2
CASSMGRFTDTQYF
>TRBJ2-5|TRBV29-1
CSVRHSQETQYF
>TRBJ1-4|TRBV12-3/TRBV12-4
CASSEDGAPANEKLFF
>TRBJ2-7|TRBV6-5
CASSASGRGYEQYF
>TRBJ2-5|TRBV7-9
CASSPAGITETQYF
>TRBJ2-2|TRBV12-3/TRBV12-4
CASSLRPRPDAGELFF
>TRBJ2-4|TRBV6-2/TRBV6-3
CASSSRQGLAKNIQYF
>TRBJ1-5|TRBV12-3/TRBV12-4
CASSFGLGGGGNQPQHF
>TRBJ2-1|TRBV2
CASSEPERQGLSYNEQFF
>TRBJ2-1|TRBV4-3
CASSQEPGGGYNEQFF
>TRBJ2-3|TRBV27
CASSLGQPSTDTQYF
>TRBJ1-1|TRBV6-5
CASTRDFRNTEAFF
>TRBJ2-7|TRBV7-9
CASSLEGGTEQYF
>TRBJ2-1|TRBV5-1
CASSLGTGRSNEQFF
>TRBJ1-4|TRBV27
CAIQKGGTNEKLFF
>TRBJ2-3|TRBV7-2
CASSSLGTTVTDTQYF
>TRBJ2-6|TRBV20-1
CSAKGGGANVLTF
>TRBJ2-7|TRBV10-3
CAISATGVPVEQYF
>TRBJ1-5|TRBV24-1
CATSEPGGSGNQPQHF
>TRBJ2-1|TRBV7-2
CASSLAQAVTISYNEQFF
>TRBJ2-3|TRBV6-1
CASSPGQGFWLAEDTQYF
>TRBJ2-3|TRBV7-2
CASSFRAGGTDTQYF
>TRBJ2-5|TRBV3-1
CASSQQTQYF
>TRBJ2-2|TRBV5-6
CASSLAAGSHPGELFF
>TRBJ2-7|TRBV20-1
CSAVLGVAYEQYF
>TRBJ1-6|TRBV25-1
CASSGGNRNSPLHF
>TRBJ2-7|TRBV27
CASSTRDRPYEQYF
>TRBJ1-4|TRBV7-7
CASRGIYEKLFF
>TRBJ1-4|TRBV7-6
CASSLAGTGDEKLFF
>TRBJ1-6|TRBV19
CASSDFGNSPLHF
>TRBJ1-1|TRBV29-1
CSVDKNTEAFF
>TRBJ2-1|TRBV3-1
CASSQGSGIEQFF
>TRBJ2-1|TRBV20-1
CSADFYSLADNEQFF
>TRBJ2-2|TRBV7-9
CASSSGAATGELFF
>TRBJ2-3|TRBV24-1
CATSDGTGGTDTQYF